This T cell receptor (beta chain) is from a study of blood T cell repertoires in COVID-19. The J segment lost 3 bases and the V segment lost 4 bases, leaving 11 bases of the junction unmatched. This CDR3 comprises 16 residues. Germline V lookup: CDR1 LNHDA, CDR2 SQIVND (reference sequence). This clone showed up just once. The protocol was immunoSEQ multiplex PCR, while the TCRdb copy is restricted to in-frame clones and leaves out a portion. This table holds some 190,000 clones, roughly nine tenths found once. This TCR was sampled from a woman between 40 and 55 years old with acute COVID-19. The rearrangement joins TRBV19 to TRBJ1-1; TRBD1 matches at 7 bases. Sequenced: PBMCs or T cells enriched from blood (not recorded which). The DNA of the CDR3 is TGTGCCAGTAGTAGAACAGGGGTGCCCCTAGACACTGAAGCTTTCTTT. Residues: CASSRTGVPLDTEAFF.